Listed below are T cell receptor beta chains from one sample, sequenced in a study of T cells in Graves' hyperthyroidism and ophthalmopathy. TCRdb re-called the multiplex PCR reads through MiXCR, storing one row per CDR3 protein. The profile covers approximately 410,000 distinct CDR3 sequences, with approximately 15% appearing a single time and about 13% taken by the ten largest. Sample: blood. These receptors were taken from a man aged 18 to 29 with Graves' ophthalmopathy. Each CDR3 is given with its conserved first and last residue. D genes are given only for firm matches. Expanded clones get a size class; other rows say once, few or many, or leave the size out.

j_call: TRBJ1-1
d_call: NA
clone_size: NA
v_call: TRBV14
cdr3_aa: CASSIHSGTQNTEAFF
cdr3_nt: TGTGCCAGCAGCATACATTCCGGGACCCAGAACACTGAAGCTTTCTTT

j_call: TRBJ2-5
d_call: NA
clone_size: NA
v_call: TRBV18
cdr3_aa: CASSPTVQETQYF
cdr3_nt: TGTGCCAGCTCACCAACAGTCCAAGAGACCCAGTACTTC

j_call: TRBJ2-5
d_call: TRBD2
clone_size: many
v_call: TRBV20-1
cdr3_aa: CSANDLREGQETQYF
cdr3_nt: TGCAGTGCCAACGATTTGCGGGAGGGCCAAGAGACCCAGTACTTC

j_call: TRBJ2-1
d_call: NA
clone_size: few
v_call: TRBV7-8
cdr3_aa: CASSLMGRSDHRVYYNEQFF
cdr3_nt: TGTGCCAGCAGCTTAATGGGTCGGTCAGACCACCGCGTCTACTACAATGAGCAGTTCTTC

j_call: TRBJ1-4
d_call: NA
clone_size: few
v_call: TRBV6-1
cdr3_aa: CASMEKTTNEKLFF
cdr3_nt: TGTGCCAGCATGGAAAAGACAACTAATGAAAAACTGTTTTTT

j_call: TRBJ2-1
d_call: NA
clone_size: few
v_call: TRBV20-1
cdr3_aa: CSASGDWYNEQFF
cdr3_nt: TGCAGTGCTAGCGGTGACTGGTACAATGAGCAGTTCTTC

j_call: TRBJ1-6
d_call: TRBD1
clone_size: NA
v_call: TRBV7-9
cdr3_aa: CASSSIQGTNSPLHF
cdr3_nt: TGTGCCAGCAGCTCAATACAGGGGACGAATTCACCCCTCCACTTT

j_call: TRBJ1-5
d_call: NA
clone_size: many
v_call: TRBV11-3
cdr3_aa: CASSDYGNNQPQHF
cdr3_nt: TGTGCCAGCAGCGATTACGGCAACAATCAGCCCCAGCATTTT

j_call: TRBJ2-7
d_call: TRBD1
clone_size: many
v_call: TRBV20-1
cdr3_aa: CSASPGTAREQYF
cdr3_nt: TGCAGTGCTAGCCCCGGGACAGCTAGGGAGCAGTACTTC

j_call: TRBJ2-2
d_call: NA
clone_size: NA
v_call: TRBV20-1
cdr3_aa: CSASLAQGTGELFF
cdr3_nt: TGCAGTGCTTCACTAGCCCAGGGCACCGGGGAGCTGTTTTTT

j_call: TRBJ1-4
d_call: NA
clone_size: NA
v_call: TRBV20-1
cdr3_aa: CSARRAGRDEKLFF
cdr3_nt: TGCAGTGCTAGGCGCGCGGGGCGCGATGAAAAACTGTTTTTT

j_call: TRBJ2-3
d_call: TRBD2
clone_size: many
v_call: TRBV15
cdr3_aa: CATSRERLAGGPKDTQYF
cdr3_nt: TGTGCCACCAGCAGAGAAAGGTTAGCGGGGGGGCCGAAAGATACGCAGTATTTT

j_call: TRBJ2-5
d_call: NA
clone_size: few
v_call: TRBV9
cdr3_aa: CASSVVTRASLETQYF
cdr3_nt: TGTGCCAGCAGCGTAGTGACCAGGGCATCGCTAGAGACCCAGTACTTC

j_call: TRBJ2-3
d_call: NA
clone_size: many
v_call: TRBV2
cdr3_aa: CASSVAHFQDTQYF
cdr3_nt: TGTGCCAGCAGTGTAGCCCATTTTCAGGATACGCAGTATTTT

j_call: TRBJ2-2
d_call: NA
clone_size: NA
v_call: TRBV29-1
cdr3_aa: CSVEITGENTGELFF
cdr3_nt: TGCAGCGTTGAGATTACAGGAGAAAACACCGGGGAGCTGTTTTTT

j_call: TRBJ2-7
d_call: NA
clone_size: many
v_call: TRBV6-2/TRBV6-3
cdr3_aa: CASSSGPPYEQYF
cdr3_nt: TGTGCCAGCAGTTCGGGACCCCCCTACGAGCAGTACTTC

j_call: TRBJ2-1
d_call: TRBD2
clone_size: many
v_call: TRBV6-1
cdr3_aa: CASSTGGSYNEQFF
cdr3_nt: TGTGCCAGCAGTACGGGGGGGTCCTACAATGAGCAGTTCTTC

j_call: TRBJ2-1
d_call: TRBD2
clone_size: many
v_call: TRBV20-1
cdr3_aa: CSRNPNGGGQSYNEQFF
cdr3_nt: TGCAGTCGGAACCCTAACGGGGGGGGACAATCCTACAATGAGCAGTTCTTC

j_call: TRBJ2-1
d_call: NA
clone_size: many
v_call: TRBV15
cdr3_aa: CATSQAVGEQFF
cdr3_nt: TGTGCCACCAGCCAAGCTGTGGGAGAGCAGTTCTTC

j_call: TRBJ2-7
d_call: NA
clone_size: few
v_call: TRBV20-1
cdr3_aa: CSARYESYEQYF
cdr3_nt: TGCAGTGCTAGATACGAATCCTACGAGCAGTACTTC

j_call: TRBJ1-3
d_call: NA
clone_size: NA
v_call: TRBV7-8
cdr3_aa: CASSLIGAANGRNTIYF
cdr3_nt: TGTGCCAGCAGCTTAATTGGGGCGGCTAATGGTAGAAACACCATATATTTT

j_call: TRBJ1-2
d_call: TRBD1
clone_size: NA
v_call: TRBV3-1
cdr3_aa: CASSQEGTESYGYTF
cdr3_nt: TGTGCCAGCAGCCAAGAAGGGACAGAGTCTTATGGCTACACCTTC

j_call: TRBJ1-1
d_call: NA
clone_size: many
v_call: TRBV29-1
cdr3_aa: CGGANTEAFF
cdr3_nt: TGCGGGGGAGCGAACACTGAAGCTTTCTTT

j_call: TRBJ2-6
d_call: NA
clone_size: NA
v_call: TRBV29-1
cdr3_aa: CSVDDRLANVLTF
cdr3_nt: TGCAGCGTCGACGACCGTTTGGCCAACGTCCTGACTTTC

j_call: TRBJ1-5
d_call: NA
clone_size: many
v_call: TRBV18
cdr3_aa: CASSPPGQRNQPQHF
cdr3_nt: TGTGCCAGCTCACCACCCGGGCAGCGAAATCAGCCCCAGCATTTT

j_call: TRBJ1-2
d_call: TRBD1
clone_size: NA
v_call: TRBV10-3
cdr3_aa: CAISVGTGAYGYTF
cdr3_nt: TGTGCCATCAGTGTGGGAACAGGGGCCTATGGCTACACCTTC

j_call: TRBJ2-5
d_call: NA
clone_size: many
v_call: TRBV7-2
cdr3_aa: CASSSFTGETQYF
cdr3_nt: TGTGCCAGCAGCTCTTTTACTGGTGAGACCCAGTACTTC

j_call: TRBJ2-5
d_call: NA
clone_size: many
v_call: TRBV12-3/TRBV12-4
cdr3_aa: CASITDQYQETQYF
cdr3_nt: TGTGCCAGCATTACTGACCAGTACCAAGAGACCCAGTACTTC

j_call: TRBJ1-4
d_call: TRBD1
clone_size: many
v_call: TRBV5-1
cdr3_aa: CASSLGQGNEKLFF
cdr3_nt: TGCGCCAGCAGCTTGGGACAGGGTAATGAAAAACTGTTTTTT

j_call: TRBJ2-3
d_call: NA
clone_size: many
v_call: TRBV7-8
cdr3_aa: CASSPHGGSTDTQYF
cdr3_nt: TGTGCCAGCAGCCCCCATGGAGGAAGCACAGATACGCAGTATTTT

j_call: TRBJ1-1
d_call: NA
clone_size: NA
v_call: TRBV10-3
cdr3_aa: CAIRSVESKTEAFF
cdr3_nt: TGTGCCATCCGCAGCGTGGAATCGAAAACTGAAGCTTTCTTT

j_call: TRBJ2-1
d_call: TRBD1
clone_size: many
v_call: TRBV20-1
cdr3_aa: CSARRGGQVPYNEQFF
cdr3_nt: TGCAGTGCTAGAAGGGGTGGACAGGTTCCCTACAATGAGCAGTTCTTC

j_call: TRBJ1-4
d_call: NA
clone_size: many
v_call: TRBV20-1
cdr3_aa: CSARQGNEKLFF
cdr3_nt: TGCAGTGCTAGACAGGGGAATGAAAAACTGTTTTTT

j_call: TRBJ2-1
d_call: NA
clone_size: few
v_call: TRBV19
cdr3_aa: CASSKSGLAFTYNEQFF
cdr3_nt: TGTGCCAGTAGTAAATCCGGCCTAGCGTTCACCTACAATGAGCAGTTCTTC

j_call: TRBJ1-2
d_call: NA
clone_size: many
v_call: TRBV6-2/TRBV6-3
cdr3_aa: CASSYSYGYTF
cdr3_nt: TGTGCCAGCAGTTACTCGTATGGCTACACCTTC

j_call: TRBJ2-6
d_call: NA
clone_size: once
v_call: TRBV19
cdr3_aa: CASNQDKDSGANVLTF
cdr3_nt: TGTGCCAGTAATCAGGACAAAGACTCTGGGGCCAACGTCCTGACTTTC

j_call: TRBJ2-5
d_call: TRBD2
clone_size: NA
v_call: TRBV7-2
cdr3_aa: CASSLVMSSGRETQYF
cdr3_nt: TGTGCCAGCAGCTTAGTCATGTCTAGCGGGAGAGAGACCCAGTACTTC

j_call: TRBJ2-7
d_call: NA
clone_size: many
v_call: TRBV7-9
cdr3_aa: CASSHMRGEQYF
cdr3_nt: TGTGCCAGCAGCCACATGCGAGGCGAGCAGTACTTC

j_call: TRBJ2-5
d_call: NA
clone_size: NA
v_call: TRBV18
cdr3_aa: CASSPGDVFQETQYF
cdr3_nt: TGTGCCAGCTCACCCGGGGACGTCTTCCAAGAGACCCAGTACTTC

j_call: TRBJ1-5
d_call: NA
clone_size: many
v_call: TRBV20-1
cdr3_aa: CSASKGFSNQPQHF
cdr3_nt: TGCAGTGCTAGTAAGGGGTTTAGCAATCAGCCCCAGCATTTT

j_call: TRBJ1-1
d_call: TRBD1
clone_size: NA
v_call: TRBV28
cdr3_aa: CASRGDRERWTEAFF
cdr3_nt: TGTGCCAGCAGGGGGGACAGGGAGCGATGGACTGAAGCTTTCTTT